A selection of T cell receptor beta chains follows, all from one sample in a study of response to subunit inactivated influenza vaccine. TCRdb passed the RT-PCR reads through MiXCR, listing each CDR3 protein once. The table lists hundreds of thousands of distinct CDR3 sequences, around 16% of them singletons. The sample here was PBMCs from blood, taken 11 to 12 days after vaccination. These receptors all stem from a man aged 50 to 60 who received an inactivated influenza vaccine. The CDR3 runs from the conserved cysteine through the conserved F or W. A D gene is named only where the DNA matches it firmly. Clone size is given for some rows only: seen once, a few or many times, or a class if the clone is expanded.

clone_size j_call v_call d_call cdr3_nt cdr3_aa
few TRBJ1-5 TRBV9 NA TGTGCCAGCAGCGCGGGACAACCAAATGAGCCCCAGCATTTT CASSAGQPNEPQHF
many TRBJ1-5 TRBV7-2 NA TGTGCCAGCAGTTTAAGGGGGCCCCAGCATTTT CASSLRGPQHF
NA TRBJ1-4 TRBV20-1 TRBD1 TGCAGTGCAAAGTCAGGGGGCGGTAATGAAAAACTGTTTTTT CSAKSGGGNEKLFF
NA TRBJ1-5 TRBV10-3 TRBD1 TGTGCCATCAGCGCTGGGACAGTTCAGCCCCAGCATTTT CAISAGTVQPQHF
few TRBJ1-1 TRBV29-1 NA TGCAGCGTTGACCAGGGCGTCGGGAACACTGAAGCTTTCTTT CSVDQGVGNTEAFF
NA TRBJ1-1 TRBV5-1 TRBD1 TGCGCCAGCAGAGGACAGGAGAACACTGAAGCTTTCTTT CASRGQENTEAFF
many TRBJ2-1 TRBV6-2/TRBV6-3 TRBD2 TGTGCCAGCAGAAAAGGGCGGGAGGGCTACAATGAGCAGTTCTTC CASRKGREGYNEQFF
NA TRBJ2-1 TRBV7-6 TRBD2 TGTGCCAGCAGCTTAGAGTCGGTTGCTAGCGGTTTCGGACGGAATGAGCAGTTCTTC CASSLESVASGFGRNEQFF
few TRBJ2-1 TRBV11-2 NA TGTGCCAGCAGTCTGACTGTCTCAGGATACAATGAGCAGTTCTTC CASSLTVSGYNEQFF
NA TRBJ2-5 TRBV20-1 NA TGCAGCGGAACTCCACGAGGACTATCGGGGCAAGAGACCCAGTACTTC CSGTPRGLSGQETQYF
many TRBJ1-2 TRBV4-2 NA TGTGCCAGCAGCCGCGGCGGCCTAGATGGCTACACCTTC CASSRGGLDGYTF
many TRBJ2-7 TRBV7-8 NA TGTGCCAGCAGCTTAGCGCTTGTCCCAGTCTACGAGCAGTACTTC CASSLALVPVYEQYF
NA TRBJ2-1 TRBV18 NA TGTGCCAGCTCAGCACTAGCATCAGAGGGGCAGTTCTTC CASSALASEGQFF
NA TRBJ2-1 TRBV30 TRBD2 TGTGCCTGGAGTGTAGCGGGTAGCGGGGGGGTAGGGGAGCAGTTCTTC CAWSVAGSGGVGEQFF
few TRBJ2-2 TRBV15 TRBD1 TGTGCCACCTCCCCGGGCAGGGGGCACACCGGGGAGCTGTTTTTT CATSPGRGHTGELFF
few TRBJ1-5 TRBV20-1 TRBD1 TGCAGTGCTAGAAGGGGGCAGGGCGGTCAGCCCCAGCATTTT CSARRGQGGQPQHF
many TRBJ2-2 TRBV5-1 NA TGCGCCAGCAGGAAGTCGGACACCGGGGAGCTGTTTTTT CASRKSDTGELFF
NA TRBJ2-3 TRBV5-1 NA TGCGCCAGCAGCTTGGCAGCGGCCGATACGCAGTATTTT CASSLAAADTQYF
few TRBJ2-1 TRBV29-1 NA TGCAGCGTTGAATGGTACTACAATTCCTACAATGAGCAGTTCTTC CSVEWYYNSYNEQFF
few TRBJ2-5 TRBV7-2 TRBD2 TGTGCCAGCAGCTCGGGACTAGCGTCAGAGACCCAGTACTTC CASSSGLASETQYF
NA TRBJ2-2 TRBV7-8 NA TGTGCCAGCAGCTTAGTGGGATGGAGCACCGGGGAGCTGTTTTTT CASSLVGWSTGELFF
NA TRBJ1-2 TRBV24-1 NA TGTGCCACCAGTGATTTCCGGAGGGTCTATGGCTACACCTTC CATSDFRRVYGYTF
many TRBJ1-1 TRBV7-2 NA TGTGCCAGCAGCTTAGACCGACTAGAGAACACTGAAGCTTTCTTT CASSLDRLENTEAFF
few TRBJ2-7 TRBV12-3/TRBV12-4 TRBD2 TGTGCCAGCAGTTTCCCGACTAGCGGGTTCCACGAGCAGTACTTC CASSFPTSGFHEQYF
many TRBJ2-7 TRBV24-1 TRBD1 TGTGCCACCAGTGACCCGGGACAGGGTACCTACGAGCAGTACTTC CATSDPGQGTYEQYF
few TRBJ2-2 TRBV11-1 TRBD1 TGTGCCAGCAGCTACTTACCGGGACAGGGTTTGAACACCGGGGAGCTGTTTTTT CASSYLPGQGLNTGELFF
few TRBJ2-3 TRBV12-3/TRBV12-4 NA TGTGCCAGCACCTTAGGCCCGGGGGGCACAGATACGCAGTATTTT CASTLGPGGTDTQYF
NA TRBJ2-3 TRBV12-3/TRBV12-4 TRBD1 TGTGCCAGCAGTACCACGCAGGGGGAAGCCACAGATACGCAGTATTTT CASSTTQGEATDTQYF
few TRBJ2-2 TRBV20-1 NA TGCAGTGCTAGAGATCGCGGGGTTCCGACGAACACCGGGGAGCTGTTTTTT CSARDRGVPTNTGELFF
NA TRBJ2-1 TRBV20-1 NA TGCAGTGCTAGAGGCTTACGGGCAAATGAGCAGTTCTTC CSARGLRANEQFF
few TRBJ2-5 TRBV5-1 TRBD1 TGCGCCAGCAGCGGGGGGACAGGGAGGCAAGAGACCCAGTACTTC CASSGGTGRQETQYF
NA TRBJ2-1 TRBV3-1 NA TGTGCCAGCAGCCAGTACGGGAGTCTCGTAAAGAATGAGCAGTTCTTC CASSQYGSLVKNEQFF
few TRBJ2-7 TRBV5-5 TRBD1 TGTGCCAGCAGCCGTCTGGACAGGGTTACGTACGAGCAGTACTTC CASSRLDRVTYEQYF
many TRBJ2-2 TRBV7-2 TRBD2 TGTGCCAGCAGCTTGACTAGCGTCGTCGGGACCGGGGAGCTGTTTTTT CASSLTSVVGTGELFF
NA TRBJ2-7 TRBV23-1 NA TGCGCCAGCAGTCAAGACGGACAGAAAAGCTCCTACGAGCAGTACTTC CASSQDGQKSSYEQYF